This record covers a single T cell receptor (beta chain). 60 Vbeta and 13 Jbeta primers were used in PCR. Method: immunoSEQ multiplex PCR; TCRdb's copy keeps in-frame clones and lacks some. In the table there are 110,000 to 150,000 clones, more than 60% of which are singletons. This CDR3 contains 14 residues. V was clipped by 4 bases and J by 6 bases, with 15 bases between them. Germline V gene sequence: CDR1 MNHNS, CDR2 SASEGT. This specimen belongs to a study of cytomegalovirus exposure and HLA in healthy donors. Material for sequencing was PBMCs. The TCR sequence derives from a woman aged 50 to 60 in good health and CMV-seropositive. The chain is built from TRBV6-1 and TRBJ1-2, with D possibly being TRBD1 (5 bases). The CDR3 sequence is CASSVTALNDGYTF. In DNA form, the CDR3 reads TGTGCCAGCAGTGTGACAGCCTTGAACGATGGCTACACCTTC.